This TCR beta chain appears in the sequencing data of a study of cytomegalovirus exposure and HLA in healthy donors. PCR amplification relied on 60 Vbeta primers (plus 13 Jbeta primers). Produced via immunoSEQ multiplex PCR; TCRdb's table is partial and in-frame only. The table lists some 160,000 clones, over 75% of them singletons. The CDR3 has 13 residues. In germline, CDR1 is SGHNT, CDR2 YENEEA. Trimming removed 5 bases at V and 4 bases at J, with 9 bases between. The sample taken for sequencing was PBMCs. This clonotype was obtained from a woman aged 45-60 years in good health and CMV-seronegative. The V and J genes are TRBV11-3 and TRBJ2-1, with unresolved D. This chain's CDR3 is CASSPPGYNEQFF. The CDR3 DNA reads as TGTGCCAGCAGCCCCCCGGGTTACAATGAGCAGTTCTTC.